These 20 T cell receptor beta chains share one sample of origin, sequenced in a study of shared clonotypes between healthy human individuals. Some clones are missing from TCRdb's copy, which holds only in-frame ones; the method was immunoSEQ multiplex PCR. The top ten hold roughly 1.2% of the sample, which has 1.6 million or so clones, roughly 96% seen once. The material sequenced was naive CD4+ T cells sorted from blood. Subset denoted: CD45RA+ positively selected. The receptors shown here come from a man between 25 and 39 years old in good health.

V is TRBV5-1 and J is TRBJ1-2, with TRBD1 matching 9 bases. With V trimmed by 0 bases and J by 4 bases, 7 bases remained unmatched. Germline V gives CDR1 SGHRS, CDR2 YFSETQ. This CDR3 has 16 amino acids. The DNA for the CDR3 is TGCGCCAGCAGCTTGGCCTGGGACAGGGTTGGCTATGGCTACACCTTC. The encoded protein is CASSLAWDRVGYGYTF.

V gene TRBV28 combines with J gene TRBJ1-1, with D perhaps matching TRBD1 (6 bases). Germline V lookup: CDR1 MDHEN, CDR2 SYDVKM. Trimming removed 2 bases at V and 8 bases at J, with 21 bases between. This CDR3 has 16 residues. CDR3 in amino acids: CASSLPAGQPNGEAFF. DNA for the CDR3: TGTGCCAGCAGTTTACCCGCCGGACAGCCGAACGGAGAAGCTTTCTTT. The full variable domain, with the rest looked up from reference TRBV28 and TRBJ1-1, is DVKVTQSSRYLVKRTGEKVFLECVQDMDHENMFWYRQDPGLGLRLIYFSYDVKMKEKGDIPEGYSVSREKKERFSLILESASTNQTSMYLCASSLPAGQPNGEAFFGQGTRLTVV.

V is TRBV18 and J is TRBJ2-1; no definite D call. Germline V lookup: CDR1 KGHSH, CDR2 LQKENI. V lost 3 bases, J lost 5 bases, and 8 bases lay in between. This CDR3 is 13 amino acids long. The CDR3 bases are TGTGCCAGCTCACCGACCTTAGACAATGAGCAGTTCTTC. This encodes CASSPTLDNEQFF. The full variable domain, its missing parts supplied by reference TRBV18 and TRBJ2-1, is NAGVMQNPRHLVRRRGQEARLRCSPMKGHSHVYWYRQLPEEGLKFMVYLQKENIIDESGMPKERFSAEFPKEGPSILRIQQVVRGDSAAYFCASSPTLDNEQFFGPGTRLTVL.

CDR3 DNA sequence: TGTGCCAGCAGGCCGGGACAGGGAATCTACGAGCAGTACTTC. Translated: CASRPGQGIYEQYF. This sequence joins TRBV6-5 and TRBJ2-7; 9 bases map to TRBD1. The CDR3 spans 14 residues. Germline lookup yields CDR1 MNHEY and CDR2 SVGAGI. Trimming removed 6 bases from V and 3 bases from J; junction bases left unmatched: 6.

V gene TRBV27 combines with J gene TRBJ2-1, with 10 bases aligning to TRBD2. The V gene's germline CDR1 is MNHEY and CDR2 SMNVEV (reference sequence). The CDR3 has 17 amino acids. Trimming cost V 3 bases and J 4 bases; bases outside gene matches: 9. The CDR3 is CASSFRRTSGRYNEQFF. Written as DNA, the CDR3 is TGTGCCAGCAGTTTTCGACGGACTAGCGGACGTTACAATGAGCAGTTCTTC.

The CDR3 DNA follows: TGTGCCAGCTTCCTACATGAGAACACTGAAGCTTTCTTT. It yields the protein CASFLHENTEAFF. The chain recombines TRBV18 with TRBJ1-1; unclear D gene. V was cut by 7 bases and J by 1 base, with 10 bases left in between. There are 13 residues in the CDR3. Germline CDR1 and CDR2: KGHSH and LQKENI.

This chain joins TRBV4-3 and TRBJ1-5; D unresolved. Trimming removed 4 bases from V and 6 bases from J, with 10 bases in between. This CDR3 is built from 13 residues. Germline CDR1 is LGHNA and CDR2 is YSLEER. The DNA of the CDR3 is TGCGCCAGCAGCCCCTCAAGAAGTCAGCCCCAGCATTTT. Protein sequence: CASSPSRSQPQHF.

J is TRBJ2-7 and V is TRBV6-5; perhaps TRBD2 as D (6 bases). This CDR3 is 11 amino acids long. Germline V gene sequence: CDR1 MNHEY, CDR2 SVGAGI. The V and J ends lost 2 bases and 7 bases respectively, with 6 bases between them. The CDR3 region has the DNA TGTGCCAGCAGTTACGCGGGAGAGCAGTACTTC. Protein sequence: CASSYAGEQYF.

The gene calls are TRBV2 and TRBJ2-7; D unclear. The germline CDR1 and CDR2 sequences are SNHLY and FYNNEI. The CDR3 length is 10 residues. V shed 8 bases and J shed 6 bases, with 8 bases lying between them. DNA for the CDR3: TGTGCCAGCTGGGGTAGCGAGCAGTACTTC. This encodes CASWGSEQYF.

About this clone itself: One junction end disagrees with the germline gene, perhaps due to a read error. This chain joins TRBV6-6 and TRBJ1-5, with no clear D. The CDR3 totals 16 residues. The germline CDR1 and CDR2 sequences are MNHNY and SVGAGI (reference sequence). The CDR3 sequence: CASSYFSGSSNRPQHF. The CDR3 DNA is TGTGCCAGCAGTTACTTCTCGGGGTCGTCCAATCGGCCCCAGCATTTT.

The rearrangement links TRBV4-1 to TRBJ1-4; 10 bases map to TRBD1. V was pared by 0 bases and J by 8 bases, with 9 bases of the junction left unmatched. The CDR3 has 17 amino acids. The germline V gene has CDR1 MGHRA and CDR2 YSYEKL. The CDR3 DNA is TGCGCCAGCAGCCAAGAATCGCTGGGACAGGGGCGAGAAAAACTGTTTTTT. Translating it yields CASSQESLGQGREKLFF.

V gene TRBV5-1 combines with J gene TRBJ1-4, with no clear D. The CDR3 contains 10 residues. Germline V gene data show CDR1 as SGHRS and CDR2 as YFSETQ. V lost 9 bases and J lost 4, with 4 bases in between. The CDR3 is CATLNEKLFF. The CDR3 DNA is TGCGCCACCCTTAATGAAAAACTGTTTTTT.

The rearrangement links TRBV7-9 to TRBJ2-1, with 15 bases aligning to TRBD2. This CDR3 contains 18 residues. The ends lost 5 bases at V and 4 bases at J; junction bases unmatched: 9. Germline V lookup: CDR1 SEHNR, CDR2 FQNEAQ (reference sequence). Written as DNA, the CDR3 is TGTGCCAGCAGCCGCCGGACTAGCGGGAGGGCCACATACAATGAGCAGTTCTTC. Protein sequence: CASSRRTSGRATYNEQFF.

The genes are TRBV18 and TRBJ1-4; D is possibly TRBD1 (5 bases). In germline, CDR1 is KGHSH, CDR2 LQKENI. This CDR3 spans 18 amino acids. Trimming took 4 bases from V and 5 from J, leaving 23 bases between them. Here the CDR3 reads CASSRTHQGALGNEKLFF. In nucleotides, the CDR3 is TGTGCCAGCTCACGGACACACCAGGGTGCGTTGGGAAATGAAAAACTGTTTTTT.

The chain is built from TRBV7-2 and TRBJ2-3; D perhaps matches TRBD1 (5 bases). Trimming left V 7 bases short and J 2 bases short, with 16 bases between. Germline CDR1 reads SGHTA; CDR2 reads FQGNSA. The CDR3 consists of 15 residues. The CDR3 spells CASTRSQGFTDTQYF. The CDR3 DNA follows: TGTGCCAGCACCCGGAGTCAGGGATTCACAGATACGCAGTATTTT.

This sequence joins TRBV30 and TRBJ2-1, with D uncertain. With 1 base removed from V and 3 bases from J, the gap between germline ends came to 7 bases. The CDR3 runs to 13 residues. CDR1 GTSNPN and CDR2 SVGIG come from the germline V gene (reference sequence). Here the CDR3 DNA reads TGTGCCTGGAGTGACGGCAGCTACAATGAGCAGTTCTTC. Protein: CAWSDGSYNEQFF.

The chain combines TRBV10-3 with TRBJ2-2; weak D call: TRBD2 (5 bases). The CDR3 length is 15 residues. With 5 bases removed from V and 2 bases from J, the gap between germline ends came to 12 bases. The germline CDR1 and CDR2 sequences are ENHRY and SYGVKD. The CDR3 here is CAISRENINTGELFF. In DNA form, the CDR3 reads TGTGCCATCAGTAGGGAGAATATAAACACCGGGGAGCTGTTTTTT.

The count of this clone is one. The J gene is TRBJ2-7, the V gene TRBV28, with D tentatively TRBD2 (5 bases). This CDR3 is built from 13 residues. Trimming shortened V by 7 bases and J by 6 bases, and 16 bases separated the two germline ends. Germline V CDR1 and CDR2: MDHEN, SYDVKM. DNA for the CDR3: TGTGCCAGCACCTTGACCGGGGTAGGCGAGCAGTACTTC. This codes for CASTLTGVGEQYF.

V usage is TRBV6-5 and J usage is TRBJ2-7, with TRBD1 identical over 8 bases. Germline V CDR1 and CDR2: MNHEY, SVGAGI. Trimming at V came to 6 bases and at J to 3 bases, leaving 4 bases not matched to a gene. CDR3 length: 13 residues. CDR3 bases: TGTGCCAGCAGAATCGGACAGGGCTACGAGCAGTACTTC. This sequence encodes CASRIGQGYEQYF.

The CDR3 sequence is CASSTPWGALSNEKLFF. The CDR3 DNA reads TGTGCCAGCAGCACGCCATGGGGGGCGCTTTCTAATGAAAAACTGTTTTTT. The gene calls are TRBV7-6 and TRBJ1-4; tentatively, D is TRBD1 (6 bases). In germline, CDR1 is SGHVS, CDR2 FNYEAQ. The germline V and J ends were trimmed by 5 bases and 3 bases, with 19 bases remaining between them. The CDR3 is 17 amino acids.